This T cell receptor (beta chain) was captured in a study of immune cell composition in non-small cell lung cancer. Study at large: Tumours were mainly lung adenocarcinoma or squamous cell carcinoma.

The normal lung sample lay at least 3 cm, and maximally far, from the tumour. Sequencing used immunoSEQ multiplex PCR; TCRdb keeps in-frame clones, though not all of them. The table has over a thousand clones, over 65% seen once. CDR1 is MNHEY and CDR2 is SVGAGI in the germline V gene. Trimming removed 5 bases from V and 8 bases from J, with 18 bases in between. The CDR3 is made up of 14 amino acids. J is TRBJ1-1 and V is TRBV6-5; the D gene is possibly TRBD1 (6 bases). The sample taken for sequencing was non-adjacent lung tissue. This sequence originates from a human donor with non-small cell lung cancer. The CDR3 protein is CASSPRQAQGEAFF. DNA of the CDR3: TGTGCCAGCAGTCCCAGACAGGCGCAAGGGGAAGCTTTCTTT.